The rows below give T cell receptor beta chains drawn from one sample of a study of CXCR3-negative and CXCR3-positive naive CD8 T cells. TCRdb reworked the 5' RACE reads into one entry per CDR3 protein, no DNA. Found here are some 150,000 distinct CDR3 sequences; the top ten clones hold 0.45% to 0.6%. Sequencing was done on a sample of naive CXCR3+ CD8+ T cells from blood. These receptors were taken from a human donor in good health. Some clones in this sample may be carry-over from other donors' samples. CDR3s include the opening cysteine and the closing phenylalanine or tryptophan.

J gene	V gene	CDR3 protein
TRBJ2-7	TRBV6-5	CASSSGGDEQYF
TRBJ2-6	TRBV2	CASINREGRSGANVLTF
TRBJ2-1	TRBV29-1	CSVEPSRGRASEQFF
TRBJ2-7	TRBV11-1	CASSLVRAGYEQYF
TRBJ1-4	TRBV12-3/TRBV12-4	CASRSNQEKLFF
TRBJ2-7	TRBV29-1	CSVTGTGQYEQYF
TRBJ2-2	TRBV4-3	CASSQDGGGASTGELFF
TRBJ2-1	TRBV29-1	CSFGTSGNNEQFF
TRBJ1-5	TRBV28	CASGTVFGQPQHF
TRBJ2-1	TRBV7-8	CASSGETSGAYNEQFF
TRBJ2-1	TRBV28	CASSPVTSYNEQFF
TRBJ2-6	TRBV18	CASSPGVSNSGANVLTF
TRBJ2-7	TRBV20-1	CSAKPFVGSLPSYEQYF
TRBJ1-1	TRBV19	CASTAIVNTEAFF
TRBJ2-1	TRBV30	CAWATTSGGQYNEQFF
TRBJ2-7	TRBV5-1	CASLTGREQYF
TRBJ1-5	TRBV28	CASGTGDQPQHF
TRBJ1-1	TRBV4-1	CASSLHSDSLEAFF
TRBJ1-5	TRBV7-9	CASSSTLGLTYNQPQHF
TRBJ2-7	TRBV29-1	CSVVAGAGYEQYF
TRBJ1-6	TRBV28	CASSYEPNSPLHF
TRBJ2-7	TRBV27	CASSLFAGGPTYEQYF
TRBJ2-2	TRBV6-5	CASRGTVNTGELFF
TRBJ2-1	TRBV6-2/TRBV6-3	CASSYSSISSYNEQFF
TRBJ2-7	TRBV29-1	CSEKDRTFEQYF
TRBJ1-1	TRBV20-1	CSATRQAVTDTEAFF
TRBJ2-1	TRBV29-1	CSALGGGGDNEQFF
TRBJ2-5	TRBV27	CASSLGHLQETQYF
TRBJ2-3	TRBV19	CASSNRQSLTDTQYF
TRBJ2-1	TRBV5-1	CASSPAPSSYSEQFF
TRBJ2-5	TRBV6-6	CASSSFSGLQETQYF
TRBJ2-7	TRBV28	CASSFLASGGHSYEQYF
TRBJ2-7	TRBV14	CASSLQGAVEQYF
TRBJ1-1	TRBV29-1	CSVEGWTNTEAFF
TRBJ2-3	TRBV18	CASSPPLGRDTQYF
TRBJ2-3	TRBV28	CASTHGQGAYTDTQYF
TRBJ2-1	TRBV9	CASSVGQGADEQFF